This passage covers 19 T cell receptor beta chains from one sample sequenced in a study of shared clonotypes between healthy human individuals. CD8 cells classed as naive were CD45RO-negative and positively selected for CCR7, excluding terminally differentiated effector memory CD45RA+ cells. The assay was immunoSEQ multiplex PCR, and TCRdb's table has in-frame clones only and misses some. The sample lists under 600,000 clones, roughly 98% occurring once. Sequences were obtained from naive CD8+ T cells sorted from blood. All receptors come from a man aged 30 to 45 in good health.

In DNA form, the CDR3 reads TGCGCCAGCAGCTTGGAATCAGCTATAGGGATGGGGAACACTGAAGCTTTCTTT. It translates to CASSLESAIGMGNTEAFF. This rearrangement joins TRBV5-1 to TRBJ1-1; no definite D call. Deletions cut 0 bases from V and 1 base from J, with 19 bases between. Germline lookup yields CDR1 SGHRS and CDR2 YFSETQ. The CDR3 is 18 residues long.

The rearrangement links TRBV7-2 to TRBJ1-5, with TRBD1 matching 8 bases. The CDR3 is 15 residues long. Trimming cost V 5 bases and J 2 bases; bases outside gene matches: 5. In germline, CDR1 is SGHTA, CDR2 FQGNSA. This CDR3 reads CASSPMTGGNQPQHF. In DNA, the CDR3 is TGTGCCAGCAGCCCAATGACAGGGGGCAATCAGCCCCAGCATTTT.

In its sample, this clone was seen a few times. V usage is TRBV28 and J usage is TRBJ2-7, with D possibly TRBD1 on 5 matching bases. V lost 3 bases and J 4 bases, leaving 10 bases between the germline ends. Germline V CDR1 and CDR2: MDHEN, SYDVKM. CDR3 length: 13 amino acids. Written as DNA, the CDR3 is TGTGCCAGCAGTTTGGCAGGGCCTTACGAGCAGTACTTC. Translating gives CASSLAGPYEQYF.

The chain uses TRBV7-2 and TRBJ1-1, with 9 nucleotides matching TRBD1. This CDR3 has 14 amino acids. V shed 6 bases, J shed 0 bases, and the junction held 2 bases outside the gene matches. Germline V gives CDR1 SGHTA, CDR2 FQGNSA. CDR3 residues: CASRDRGMNTEAFF. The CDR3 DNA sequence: TGTGCCAGCAGGGACAGGGGCATGAACACTGAAGCTTTCTTT.

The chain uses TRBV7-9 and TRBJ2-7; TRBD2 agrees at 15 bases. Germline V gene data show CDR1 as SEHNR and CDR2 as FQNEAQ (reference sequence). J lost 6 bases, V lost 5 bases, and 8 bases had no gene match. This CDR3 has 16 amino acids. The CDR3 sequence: CASSLPGLAGGVEQYF. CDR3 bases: TGTGCCAGCAGCCTCCCGGGACTAGCGGGAGGTGTCGAGCAGTACTTC.

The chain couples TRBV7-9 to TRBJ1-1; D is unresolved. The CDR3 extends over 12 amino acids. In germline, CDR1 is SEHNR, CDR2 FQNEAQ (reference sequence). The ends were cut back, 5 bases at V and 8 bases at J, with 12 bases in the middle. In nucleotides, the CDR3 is TGTGCCAGCAGCCGATTGAGGGCCGAAGCTTTCTTT. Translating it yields CASSRLRAEAFF.

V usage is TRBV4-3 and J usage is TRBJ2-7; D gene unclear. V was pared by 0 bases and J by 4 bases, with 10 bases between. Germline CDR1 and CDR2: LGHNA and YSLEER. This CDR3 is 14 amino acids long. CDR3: CASSQERAGYEQYF. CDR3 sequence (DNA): TGCGCCAGCAGCCAAGAACGTGCCGGGTACGAGCAGTACTTC.

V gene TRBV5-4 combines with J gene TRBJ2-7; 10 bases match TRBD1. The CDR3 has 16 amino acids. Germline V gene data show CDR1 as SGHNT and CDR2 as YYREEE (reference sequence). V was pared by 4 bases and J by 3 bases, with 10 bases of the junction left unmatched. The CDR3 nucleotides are TGTGCCAGCAGCCCCGGGACAGGGGACGTCCACTACGAGCAGTACTTC. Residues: CASSPGTGDVHYEQYF.

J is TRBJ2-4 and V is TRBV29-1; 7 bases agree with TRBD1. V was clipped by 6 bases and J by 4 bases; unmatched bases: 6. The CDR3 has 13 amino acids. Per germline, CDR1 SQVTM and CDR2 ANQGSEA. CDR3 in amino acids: CSVKPTGKNIQYF. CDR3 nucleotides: TGCAGCGTGAAACCGACAGGGAAAAACATTCAGTACTTC.

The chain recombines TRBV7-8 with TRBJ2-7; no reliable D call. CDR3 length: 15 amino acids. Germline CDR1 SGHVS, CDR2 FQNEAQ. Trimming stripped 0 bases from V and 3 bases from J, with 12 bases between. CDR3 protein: CASSLAVVPSYEQYF. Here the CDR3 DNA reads TGTGCCAGCAGCTTAGCGGTCGTTCCCAGCTACGAGCAGTACTTC.

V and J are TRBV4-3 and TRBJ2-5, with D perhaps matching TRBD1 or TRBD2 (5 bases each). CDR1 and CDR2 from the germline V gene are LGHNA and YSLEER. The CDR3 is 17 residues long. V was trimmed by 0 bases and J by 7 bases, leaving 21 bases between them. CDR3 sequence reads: CASSQDPGQASLGTQYF. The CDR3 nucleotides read TGCGCCAGCAGCCAAGATCCGGGGCAGGCCAGTTTGGGGACCCAGTACTTC.

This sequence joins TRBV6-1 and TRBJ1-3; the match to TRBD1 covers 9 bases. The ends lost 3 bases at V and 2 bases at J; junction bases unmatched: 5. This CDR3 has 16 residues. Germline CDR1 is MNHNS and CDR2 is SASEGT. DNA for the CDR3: TGTGCCAGCAGTGATGCCGGGACAGGGACTGGAAACACCATATATTTT. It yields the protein CASSDAGTGTGNTIYF.

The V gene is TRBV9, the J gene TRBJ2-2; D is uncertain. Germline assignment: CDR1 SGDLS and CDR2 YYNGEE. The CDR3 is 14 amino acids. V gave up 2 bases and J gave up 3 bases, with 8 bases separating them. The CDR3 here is CASSVWFDTGELFF. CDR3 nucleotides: TGTGCCAGCAGCGTTTGGTTTGACACCGGGGAGCTGTTTTTT.

The CDR3 spells CASRRSRNEKLFF. The CDR3 DNA reads as TGTGCCAGCCGAAGGTCCAGGAATGAAAAACTGTTTTTT. V gene TRBV28 combines with J gene TRBJ1-4; the D is unclear. Germline CDR1 reads MDHEN; CDR2 reads SYDVKM. V lost 8 bases, J lost 5 bases, and 12 bases lay in between. This CDR3 has 13 amino acids.

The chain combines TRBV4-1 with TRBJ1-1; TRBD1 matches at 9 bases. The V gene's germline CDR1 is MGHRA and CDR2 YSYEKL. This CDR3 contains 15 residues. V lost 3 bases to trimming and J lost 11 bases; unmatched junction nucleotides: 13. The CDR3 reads CASSHPTGGEDLAFF. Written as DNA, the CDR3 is TGCGCCAGCAGCCACCCAACAGGGGGCGAAGACTTGGCTTTCTTT.

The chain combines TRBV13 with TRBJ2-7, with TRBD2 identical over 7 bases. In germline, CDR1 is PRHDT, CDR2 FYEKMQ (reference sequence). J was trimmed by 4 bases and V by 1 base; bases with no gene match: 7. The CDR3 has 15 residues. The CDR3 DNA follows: TGTGCCAGCAGCTTAGCGGGACTAACTACGTACGAGCAGTACTTC. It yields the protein CASSLAGLTTYEQYF.

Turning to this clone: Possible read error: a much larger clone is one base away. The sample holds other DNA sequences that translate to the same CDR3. CDR3 in amino acids: CASSLDNYEQYF. Written as DNA, the CDR3 is TGTGCCAGCAGCTTAGACAACTACGAGCAGTACTTC. The chain has TRBV7-9 and TRBJ2-7; D is uncertain. Germline assignment: CDR1 SEHNR and CDR2 FQNEAQ (reference sequence). There are 12 residues in the CDR3. The V end lost 1 base, the J end lost 3 bases, and 4 bases lay between the germline ends.

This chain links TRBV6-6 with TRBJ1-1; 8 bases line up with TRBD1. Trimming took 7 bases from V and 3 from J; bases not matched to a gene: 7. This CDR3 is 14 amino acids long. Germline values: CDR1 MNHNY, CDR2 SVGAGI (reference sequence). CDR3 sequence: CASTNGQGDTEAFF. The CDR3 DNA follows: TGTGCCAGCACAAACGGACAGGGTGACACTGAAGCTTTCTTT.

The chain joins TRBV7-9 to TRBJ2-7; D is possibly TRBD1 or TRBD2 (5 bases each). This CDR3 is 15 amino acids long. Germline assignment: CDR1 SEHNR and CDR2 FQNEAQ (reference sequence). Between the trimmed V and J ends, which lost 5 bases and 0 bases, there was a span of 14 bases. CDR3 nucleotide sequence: TGTGCCAGCAGCGGGGACCTCCGAGGCTCCTACGAGCAGTACTTC. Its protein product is CASSGDLRGSYEQYF.